The rows below give T cell receptor beta chains drawn from one sample of a study of T cell clonotyping in hematopoietic cell transplantation. Repertoires were generated with immunoSEQ multiplex PCR, while TCRdb's copy carries only in-frame clones and drops some. The data hold over 10,000 clones, with around 50% observed a single time. Input material: peripheral blood mononuclear cells. The receptors stem from a middle-aged man in good health. Some clones in this sample may be carry-over from other donors' samples. Both conserved end residues are part of each CDR3. The order of the fields is J gene, D gene, V gene, clone size, CDR3 DNA, CDR3 protein. D genes are given only for firm matches. Clone size, where shown, is once, few, many, or a class for clones that have expanded.

TRBJ2-3 | NA | TRBV4-1 | few | TGCGCCAGCAGCCAAGAAATCGGTACGCAGTATTTT | CASSQEIGTQYF
TRBJ1-4 | NA | TRBV7-9 | NA | TGTGCCAGCAGCTTAAGGAGGGAAGATGAAAAACTGTTTTTT | CASSLRREDEKLFF
TRBJ2-2 | NA | TRBV29-1 | NA | TGCAGCGTTGAAGATGGGGGCAAGGAGCTGTTTTTT | CSVEDGGKELFF
TRBJ2-7 | TRBD1 | TRBV19 | NA | TGTGCCAGTAGGCGGACAGGGGTCCACGAGCAGTACTTC | CASRRTGVHEQYF
TRBJ1-1 | NA | TRBV6-1 | NA | TGTGCCAGCAGTGAGGTCGGCTTTACTGAAGCTTTCTTT | CASSEVGFTEAFF
TRBJ2-1 | TRBD2 | TRBV4-3 | NA | TGCGCCAGCAGCCAAGGGCGGGAGGGTCCCTACAATGAGCAGTTCTTC | CASSQGREGPYNEQFF
TRBJ1-5 | NA | TRBV30 | few | TGTGCCTGGAGCGGCCCAGGAAGCAATCAGCCCCAGCATTTT | CAWSGPGSNQPQHF
TRBJ2-1 | NA | TRBV6-5 | once | TGTGCCAGCAGTTATCCGGGGGCCAATGAGCAGTTCTTC | CASSYPGANEQFF
TRBJ1-2 | TRBD1 | TRBV9 | NA | TGTGCCAGCAGCGTAGTAGGGGGCGGTTATGGCTACACCTTC | CASSVVGGGYGYTF
TRBJ2-7 | NA | TRBV7-2 | few | TGTGCCAGCAGCTCGCGTAGCTGGGGCCCTAGCTCCTACGAGCAGTACTTC | CASSSRSWGPSSYEQYF
TRBJ1-6 | TRBD1 | TRBV28 | NA | TGTGCCAGCAGAAGTTGGACAGGGACCTCCTATAATTCACCCCTCCACTTT | CASRSWTGTSYNSPLHF
TRBJ1-5 | TRBD1 | TRBV2 | few | TGTGCCAGCTCATCCAGGGGGCGAGGGGATCAGCCCCAGCATTTT | CASSSRGRGDQPQHF
TRBJ2-7 | NA | TRBV5-6 | NA | TGTGCCAGCAGTCCAGGAGCGTTGGGGTACGAGCAGTACTTC | CASSPGALGYEQYF
TRBJ2-5 | NA | TRBV6-6 | NA | TGTGCCAGCAGATCGCTTACTAGTACTGAGACCCAGTACTTC | CASRSLTSTETQYF
TRBJ2-2 | TRBD1 | TRBV29-1 | NA | TGCAGCGTCGGACAGGGGTCGAACACCGGGGAGCTGTTTTTT | CSVGQGSNTGELFF
TRBJ2-2 | NA | TRBV30 | NA | TGTGCCTGGACAACGGGTGGGGCTAGCGTCAACACCGGGGAGCTGTTTTTT | CAWTTGGASVNTGELFF
TRBJ1-2 | TRBD1 | TRBV29-1 | few | TGCAGCGTTGAAGATCCGGGACAGGGAGCTTCCACCTTC | CSVEDPGQGASTF